The 2 T cell receptor beta chains below all came from one sample that was sequenced in a study of Ad26.COV2.S vaccination and SARS-CoV-2 variants. Sequencing was performed with immunoSEQ multiplex PCR; in TCRdb, only in-frame clones are kept and a portion is missing. The sample yields about 350,000 clones, about 92% seen once. This sample comprised peripheral blood, obtained after recovery from COVID-19. These receptors were taken from a human donor who had recovered from COVID-19.

This clone was detected a few times. This chain links TRBV5-1 with TRBJ2-7, with TRBD1 matching over 8 bases. CDR3 length: 14 amino acids. The germline V gene has CDR1 SGHRS and CDR2 YFSETQ. Unmatched junction bases numbered 3, after V lost 0 bases and J lost 4 bases. CDR3 region: CASSLEQGVYEQYF. As DNA, the CDR3 is TGCGCCAGCAGCTTGGAACAGGGGGTATACGAGCAGTACTTC.

This rearrangement joins TRBV4-3 to TRBJ1-5; D gene ambiguous. Germline assignment: CDR1 LGHNA and CDR2 YSLEER. The CDR3 totals 13 residues. V was cut by 6 bases and J by 6 bases, with 12 bases left in between. CDR3 residues: CASSPRIRQPQHF. CDR3 DNA: TGCGCCAGCAGTCCAAGGATACGTCAGCCCCAGCATTTT.